These 22 T cell receptor beta chains were sequenced from one sample in a study of blood T cells in healthy people across ages. For the second PCR, which ran for 7 to 11 cycles, a sample-barcoded 5' primer and a J-beta primer mix were used. TCRdb independently ran MiXCR on the 5' RACE reads; one entry per CDR3 protein. The sample lists around 1,000,000 distinct CDR3 sequences, 35% to 40% seen once, with over 10% in the top ten. The sequencing sample was made of blood. These receptors all come from a man between 18 and 29 years old in good health.

V gene TRBV7-3 combines with J gene TRBJ2-7; no clear D gene. V gave up 5 bases and J gave up 5 bases, with 13 bases separating them. The CDR3 totals 13 residues. Germline CDR1 and CDR2: SGHTA and FQGTGA. The CDR3 sequence is CASSPLSGHEQYF. In nucleotides, the CDR3 is TGTGCCAGCAGCCCCCTTTCGGGCCACGAGCAGTACTTC.

This chain links TRBV4-2 with TRBJ2-5, with a weak D call TRBD2 (5 bases). With the DNA end fitting TRBJ2-7 better, the J assignment may be wrong. Germline-derived CDR1 and CDR2 are LGHNA and YNFKEQ. The CDR3 is 14 amino acids. CDR3 DNA: TGTGCCAGCAGCCAAGATCAGGCGGGCTACGAGCAGTACTTC. Its protein is CASSQDQAGYEQYF.

For the CDR3, the DNA is TGTGCCAGCAGCTTCTCGGGTACCGGGGAGCTGTTTTTT. Translation: CASSFSGTGELFF. The chain recombines TRBV7-2 with TRBJ2-2, with D unclear. CDR3 length equals 13 residues. Germline lookup yields CDR1 SGHTA and CDR2 FQGNSA. V was trimmed by 3 bases and J by 5 bases, leaving 7 bases between them.

This clonotype appeared a few times. The rearrangement links TRBV12-3 or TRBV12-4 to TRBJ2-1, with D unresolved. The CDR3 has 13 residues. Trimming took 3 bases from V and 9 from J, leaving 12 bases between them. Here the CDR3 DNA reads TGTGCCAGCAGTTTGCCCCCTAGGGTTGAGCAGTTCTTC. Protein product: CASSLPPRVEQFF.

This clonotype was detected many times. The J gene is TRBJ1-2, the V gene TRBV7-9; D is unclear. The V end was cut by 4 bases, the J end by 8 bases, with 17 bases between. The germline CDR1 and CDR2 sequences are SEHNR and FQNEAQ (reference sequence). CDR3 size: 14 residues. CDR3 DNA: TGTGCCAGCAGCTCCGGGTTACGAGGAGACGGCTACACCTTC. This translates into CASSSGLRGDGYTF. The whole variable domain, remainder taken from reference TRBV7-9 and TRBJ1-2, is DTGVSQNPRHKITKRGQNVTFRCDPISEHNRLYWYRQTLGQGPEFLTYFQNEAQLEKSRLLSDRFSAERPKGSFSTLEIQRTEQGDSAMYLCASSSGLRGDGYTFGSGTRLTVV.

The V gene is TRBV3-1, the J gene TRBJ2-1; perhaps D is TRBD1 or TRBD2 (5 bases each). CDR3 length: 16 amino acids. V was pared by 0 bases and J by 4 bases, with 13 bases between. CDR1 and CDR2 from the germline V gene are LGHDT and YNNKEL (reference sequence). The CDR3 DNA is TGTGCCAGCAGCCAAGATGGGGGACGAATTTACAATGAGCAGTTCTTC. Translation: CASSQDGGRIYNEQFF.

This clonotype was recorded a few times. This chain's CDR3 is CASSLPTSEQFF. The CDR3 DNA follows: TGTGCCAGCAGCTTACCGACATCAGAGCAGTTCTTC. This chain joins TRBV7-9 and TRBJ2-1; D is unclear. Trimming left V 2 bases short and J 10 bases short, with 9 bases between. There are 12 residues in the CDR3. CDR1 and CDR2 (germline): SEHNR, FQNEAQ (reference sequence).

The chain employs TRBV10-3 and TRBJ1-1; D unclear. The CDR3 totals 13 residues. Trimming took 9 bases from V and 6 from J, leaving 17 bases between them. CDR1 ENHRY and CDR2 SYGVKD come from the germline V gene. The CDR3 DNA reads TGTGCCATTAAAGGGATAGGGATGCCTGAAGCTTTCTTT. Translated, it gives CAIKGIGMPEAFF.

This chain joins TRBV7-2 and TRBJ1-3; 9 positions match TRBD1. Germline V CDR1 and CDR2: SGHTA, FQGNSA. The CDR3 is 15 residues long. The junction had 5 bases not matched to a gene; V was cut back by 5 bases and J by 3 bases. This CDR3 is CASSPGTGSGNTIYF. CDR3 nucleotides: TGTGCCAGCAGCCCTGGGACAGGGAGTGGAAACACCATATATTTT.

The chain combines TRBV10-3 with TRBJ2-7; 7 nucleotides agree with TRBD2. This CDR3 region has 14 residues. Germline loops: CDR1 ENHRY, CDR2 SYGVKD. V was pared by 6 bases and J by 6 bases, with 11 bases of the junction left unmatched. The CDR3 here is CAIRLGGDRIEQYF. For the CDR3, the DNA is TGTGCCATCAGGCTGGGAGGGGATCGTATCGAGCAGTACTTC.

A few counts support this clonotype. The V and J genes are TRBV6-2 or TRBV6-3 and TRBJ2-1, with D possibly TRBD2 on 5 matching bases. The CDR3 is 11 residues long. Between the trimmed V and J ends, which lost 2 bases and 12 bases, there was a span of 8 bases. From germline, CDR1 is MNHEY and CDR2 SVGEGT. CDR3 bases: TGTGCCAGCAGTTACGAGGGCGGGCAGTTCTTC. Protein sequence: CASSYEGGQFF.

In its sample, this clonotype was seen a few times. This chain links TRBV20-1 with TRBJ2-5; D possibly corresponds to TRBD2 (6 bases). The V end was cut by 5 bases, the J end by 11 bases, with 27 bases between. This CDR3 has 15 residues. The V gene's germline CDR1 is DFQATT and CDR2 SNEGSKA (reference sequence). The CDR3 region has the DNA TGCAGTGCTGACACGCCGGGGAGGTGGAACGATGAGCAGTACTTC. Translation gives CSADTPGRWNDEQYF.

For the CDR3, the DNA is TGTGCCATCAGTGAGCGGACAGATACGCAGTATTTT. The encoded protein is CAISERTDTQYF. The V call is TRBV10-3, the J call TRBJ2-3; D is unclear. CDR3 length equals 12 residues. The germline gives CDR1 ENHRY, CDR2 SYGVKD. V shed 2 bases and J shed 3 bases, with 3 bases lying between them.

This clonotype was detected only a few times. The rearrangement joins TRBV16 to TRBJ2-3; D is undetermined. Germline V gives CDR1 KGHSY, CDR2 FQNENV. V lost 0 bases and J 2 bases, leaving 18 bases between the germline ends. The CDR3 is 18 amino acids. The CDR3 reads CASSQSLAGPTLTDTQYF. The CDR3, as DNA: TGTGCCAGCAGCCAATCACTGGCCGGCCCAACTCTCACAGATACGCAGTATTTT.

This sequence joins TRBV12-3 or TRBV12-4 and TRBJ1-1; no clear D gene. The ends were cut back, 7 bases at V and 4 bases at J, with 19 bases in the middle. The CDR3 runs to 15 residues. In DNA form, the CDR3 reads TGTGCCAGCACCACTGCGAGGGAAATCGGCACTGAAGCTTTCTTT. Translated: CASTTAREIGTEAFF.

V is TRBV20-1 and J is TRBJ2-1, with no clear D. The CDR3 length is 15 residues. The germline gives CDR1 DFQATT, CDR2 SNEGSKA (reference sequence). V was clipped by 3 bases and J by 0 bases, with 12 bases between them. The CDR3: CSASVAPNSYNEQFF. CDR3 bases: TGCAGTGCTAGTGTAGCCCCGAACTCCTACAATGAGCAGTTCTTC.

The chain has TRBV29-1 and TRBJ2-5; D gene ambiguous. With the DNA end fitting TRBJ2-7 better, the J assignment may be wrong. Germline assignment: CDR1 SQVTM and CDR2 ANQGSEA. The CDR3 has 11 amino acids. CDR3 loop: CSVSVADEQYF. CDR3 nucleotide sequence: TGCAGCGTTTCGGTTGCCGACGAGCAGTACTTC.

This chain uses TRBV4-2 with TRBJ1-1; D is uncertain. The CDR3 covers 14 residues. CDR1 and CDR2 (germline): LGHNA, YNFKEQ. V was trimmed by 5 bases and J by 8 bases, leaving 18 bases between them. CDR3 sequence (DNA): TGTGCCAGCAGCTCAGAAGGGCCTATGGGGGAAGCTTTCTTT. Its translation: CASSSEGPMGEAFF.

The rearrangement links TRBV12-3 or TRBV12-4 to TRBJ2-3; either TRBD1 or TRBD2 may supply D (5 bases each). V was shortened by 3 bases and J by 8 bases, with 18 bases between the two germline ends. This CDR3 has 15 residues. The CDR3 coding sequence is TGTGCCAGCAGTTTTGGTACGGGGATTAGGGGTACGCAGTATTTT. It encodes CASSFGTGIRGTQYF.

This clonotype appeared a few times. The chain carries TRBV10-3 and TRBJ1-2; no definite D call. This CDR3 region has 13 residues. The germline V gene encodes CDR1 ENHRY and CDR2 SYGVKD. Trimming left V 4 bases short and J 5 bases short, with 11 bases between. The chain's CDR3 is CAISGLIGYGYTF. The CDR3 bases are TGTGCCATCAGTGGGTTAATAGGGTATGGCTACACCTTC.

This clonotype has more than one count but fewer than ten. The chain employs TRBV10-3 and TRBJ2-7; 7 positions match TRBD1. The V gene end was trimmed by 3 bases and the J gene end by 3 bases; junction bases not matched to a gene: 17. This CDR3 comprises 18 residues. Germline loops: CDR1 ENHRY, CDR2 SYGVKD. CDR3 DNA sequence: TGTGCCATCAGTGATCGGGACAGACCCGATTCGCCTGACTACGAGCAGTACTTC. Translating it yields CAISDRDRPDSPDYEQYF.

This clonotype was counted only a few times. The rearrangement joins TRBV5-1 to TRBJ1-2, with unresolved D. Germline loops: CDR1 SGHRS, CDR2 YFSETQ. V was trimmed by 0 bases and J by 3 bases, leaving 12 bases between them. CDR3 length: 15 residues. DNA for the CDR3: TGCGCCAGCAGCTTGGATCGGAGCAGACACTATGGCTACACCTTC. It yields the protein CASSLDRSRHYGYTF.